The present T cell receptor beta chain was sequenced within a study of T cell clones after liver transplantation. Study-level information: A pre-transplant mixed lymphocyte reaction with TCRbeta sequencing defined graft-donor-reactive clones followed in post-transplant blood. Without induction therapy, subjects received standard immunosuppression until 12-24 months post-transplant. Overall study results and limits: Migration into the graft, not deletion, may explain lost graft donor-reactive T cells.

This table comes from immunoSEQ multiplex PCR, and its TCRdb copy is limited to in-frame clones, with some not included. The sample records 50,000 or so clones, about 67% being singletons. To note about this clone: Antigen unknown.

The CDR3 is 14 amino acids. The V gene's germline CDR1 is SGHDT and CDR2 YYEEEE. V dropped 0 bases and J dropped 1 base, with 5 bases sitting between them. This specimen was CD4+ T cells from blood, taken more than 52 months after liver transplant. This receptor was identified in a human patient who received a liver transplant. Some T cells may be graft donor cells. The chain carries TRBV5-6 and TRBJ1-3; D is unclear. For the CDR3, the DNA is TGTGCCAGCAGCTTGGGGGCTTCTGGAAACACCATATATTTT. This gives the protein CASSLGASGNTIYF.